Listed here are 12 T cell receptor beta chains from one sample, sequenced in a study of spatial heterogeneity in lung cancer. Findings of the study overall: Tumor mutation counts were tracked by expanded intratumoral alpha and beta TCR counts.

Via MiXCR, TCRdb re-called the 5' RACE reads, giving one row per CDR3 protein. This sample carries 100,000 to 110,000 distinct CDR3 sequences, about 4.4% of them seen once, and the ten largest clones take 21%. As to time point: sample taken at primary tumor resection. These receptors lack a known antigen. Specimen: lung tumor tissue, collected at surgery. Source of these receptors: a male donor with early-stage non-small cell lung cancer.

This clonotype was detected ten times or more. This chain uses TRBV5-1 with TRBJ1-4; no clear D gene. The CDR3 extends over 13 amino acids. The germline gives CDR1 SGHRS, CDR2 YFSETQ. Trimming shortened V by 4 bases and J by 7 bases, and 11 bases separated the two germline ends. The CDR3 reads CASSAGFGEKLFF. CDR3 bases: TGCGCCAGCAGCGCGGGATTTGGTGAAAAACTGTTTTTT.

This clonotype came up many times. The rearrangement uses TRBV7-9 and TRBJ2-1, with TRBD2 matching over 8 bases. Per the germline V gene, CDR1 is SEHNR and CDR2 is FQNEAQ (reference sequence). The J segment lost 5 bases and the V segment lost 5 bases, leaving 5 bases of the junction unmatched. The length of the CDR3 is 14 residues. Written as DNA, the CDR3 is TGTGCCAGCAGCCTTAGCGGGACGAACAATGAGCAGTTCTTC. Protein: CASSLSGTNNEQFF.

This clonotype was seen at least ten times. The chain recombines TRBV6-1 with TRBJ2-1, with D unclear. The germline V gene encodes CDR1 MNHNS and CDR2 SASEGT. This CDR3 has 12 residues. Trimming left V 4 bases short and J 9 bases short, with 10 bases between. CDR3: CASSGSGSEQFF. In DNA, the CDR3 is TGTGCCAGCAGTGGTTCAGGAAGTGAGCAGTTCTTC.

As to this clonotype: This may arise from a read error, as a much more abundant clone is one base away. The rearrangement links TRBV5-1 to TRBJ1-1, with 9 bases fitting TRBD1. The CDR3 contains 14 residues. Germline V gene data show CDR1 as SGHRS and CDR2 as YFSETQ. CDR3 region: CVSSLDRGNTEAFF. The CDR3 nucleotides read TGCGTCAGCAGCTTGGACAGGGGCAACACTGAAGCTTTCTTT.

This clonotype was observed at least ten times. The CDR3 DNA follows: TGCGCCAGCAGCCCCGTCGGAGAAGTTCAAGAGACCCAGTACTTC. Residues: CASSPVGEVQETQYF. The chain couples TRBV5-1 to TRBJ2-5; D unresolved. The CDR3 spans 15 residues. Germline V gives CDR1 SGHRS, CDR2 YFSETQ. V was clipped by 4 bases and J by 2 bases, with 15 bases between them.

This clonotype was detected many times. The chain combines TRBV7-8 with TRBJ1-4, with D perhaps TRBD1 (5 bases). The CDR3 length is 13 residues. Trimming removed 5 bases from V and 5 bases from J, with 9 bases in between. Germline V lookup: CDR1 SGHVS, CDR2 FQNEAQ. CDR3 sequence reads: CASSQTVNEKLFF. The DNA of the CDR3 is TGTGCCAGCAGCCAGACAGTAAATGAAAAACTGTTTTTT.

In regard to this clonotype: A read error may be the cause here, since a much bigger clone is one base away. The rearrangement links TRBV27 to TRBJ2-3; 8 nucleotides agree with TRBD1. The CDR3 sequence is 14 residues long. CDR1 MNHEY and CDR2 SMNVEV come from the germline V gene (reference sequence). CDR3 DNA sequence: TGTACCAGCAGTCGAACAGGGGGGACAGATACGCAGTATTTT. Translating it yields CTSSRTGGTDTQYF.

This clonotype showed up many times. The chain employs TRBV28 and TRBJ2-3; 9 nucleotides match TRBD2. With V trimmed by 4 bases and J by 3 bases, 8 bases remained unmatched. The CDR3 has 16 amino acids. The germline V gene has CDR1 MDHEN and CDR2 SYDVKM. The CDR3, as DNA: TGTGCCAGCAGTTCCTCGACTAGCGGAATAACAGATACGCAGTATTTT. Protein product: CASSSSTSGITDTQYF.

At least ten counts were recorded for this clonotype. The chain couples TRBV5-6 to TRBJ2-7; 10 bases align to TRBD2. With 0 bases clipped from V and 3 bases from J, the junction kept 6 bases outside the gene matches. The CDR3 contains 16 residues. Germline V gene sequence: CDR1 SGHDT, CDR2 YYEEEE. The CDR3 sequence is CASSLVVSGRNYEQYF. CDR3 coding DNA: TGTGCCAGCAGCTTGGTTGTTAGCGGGAGGAACTACGAGCAGTACTTC.

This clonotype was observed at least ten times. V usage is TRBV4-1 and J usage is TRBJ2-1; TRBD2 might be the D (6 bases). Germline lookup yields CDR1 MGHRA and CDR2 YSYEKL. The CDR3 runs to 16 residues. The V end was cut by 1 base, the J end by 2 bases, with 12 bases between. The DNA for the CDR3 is TGCGCCAGCAGCCAAGGAGCGGGCTTTACCTACAATGAGCAGTTCTTC. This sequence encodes CASSQGAGFTYNEQFF.

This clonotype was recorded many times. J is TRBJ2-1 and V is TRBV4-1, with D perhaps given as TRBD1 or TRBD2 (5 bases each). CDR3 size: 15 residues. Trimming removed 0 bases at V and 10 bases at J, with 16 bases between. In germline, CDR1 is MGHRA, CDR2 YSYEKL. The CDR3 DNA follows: TGCGCCAGCAGCCAAGATTGGGGGTCGTTCGGGGAGCAGTTCTTC. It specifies CASSQDWGSFGEQFF.

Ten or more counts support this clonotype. The chain's CDR3 is CAVARTPYTGELFF. For the CDR3, the DNA is TGTGCCGTGGCCCGGACACCCTACACCGGGGAGCTGTTTTTT. This chain connects TRBV11-2 to TRBJ2-2, with a weak D call TRBD1 (5 bases). Between the trimmed V and J ends, which lost 11 bases and 3 bases, there was a span of 16 bases. This CDR3 is 14 amino acids long. Germline V lookup: CDR1 SGHAT, CDR2 FQNNGV.